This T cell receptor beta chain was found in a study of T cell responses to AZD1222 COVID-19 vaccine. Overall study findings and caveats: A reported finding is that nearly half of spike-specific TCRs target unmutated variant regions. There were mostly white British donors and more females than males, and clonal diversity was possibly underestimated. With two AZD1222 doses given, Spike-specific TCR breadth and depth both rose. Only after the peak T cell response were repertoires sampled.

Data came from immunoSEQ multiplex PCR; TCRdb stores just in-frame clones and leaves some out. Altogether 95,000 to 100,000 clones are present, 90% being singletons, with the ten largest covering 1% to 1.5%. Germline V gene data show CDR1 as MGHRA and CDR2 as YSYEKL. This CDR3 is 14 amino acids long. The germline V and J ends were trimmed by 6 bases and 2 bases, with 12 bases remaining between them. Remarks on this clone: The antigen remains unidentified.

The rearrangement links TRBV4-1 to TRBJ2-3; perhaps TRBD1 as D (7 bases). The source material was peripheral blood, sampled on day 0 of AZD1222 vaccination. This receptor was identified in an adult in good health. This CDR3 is CASRAGGSTDTQYF. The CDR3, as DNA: TGCGCCAGCAGGGCAGGGGGGTCCACAGATACGCAGTATTTT.